This TCR beta chain was captured by sequencing in a study of blood T cell repertoires in COVID-19 (dated by TCRdb to 2018 to 2020). General notes on the study: The collaborator samples originated in the United States, Italy and Spain and spanned the acute and convalescent phases of COVID-19. The dataset comprised deeply sampled blood TCRbeta repertoires from subjects exposed to, actively infected with, or recovered from COVID-19. The repertoires were released in a freely available public database intended as a resource for research on the immune response to SARS-CoV-2. A de-identified subject ID, COVID-19 status, age in years and sex were almost always included in the sample metadata. Samples came from the ongoing ImmuneRACE study (first 160 participants) plus 1,254 subjects from 6 global collaborators. The prospective study material was composed of cDNA or gDNA derived from T cells, B-cell-depleted T cells, or PBMCs. HLA class I and class II types, where available, came from metadata supplied by the sample provider rather than from assay-based typing. Findings and caveats that apply to the study as a whole: The quantity of clinical and demographic metadata differed by source and by participant and was supplied without curation.

The immunoSEQ Assay, a bias-controlled multiplex PCR, was used to amplify TCRbeta CDR3 regions from genomic DNA. As for how the authors treated the data: Nucleated cell counts per sample were estimated from amplification of reference gene primers within the assay. To quantify the absolute abundance of each unique TCRbeta CDR3 rearrangement, sequence reads were collapsed and filtered. For each sample, productive Simpson clonality was calculated by taking the square root of Simpson's diversity index across productive rearrangements. As stored in TCRdb, this immuneACCESS dataset retains in-frame rearrangements with V and J assigned. A fraction of the clones does not appear; measured against another copy, unresolved V genes explain less than half of the discrepancy, and the remainder lacks a known reason. V and J calls and clone size are given by that table; D and trimming were obtained from the DNA. The sample records some 250,000 clones, about 89% of which are singletons. Approximately 9% of the sample lies in the top ten.

Taken from cysteine to phenylalanine, the CDR3 has 16 residues. Just CDR3 DNA is preserved here, 48 bases in frame from base 1. According to the germline V gene, CDR1 reads SGDLS and CDR2 reads YYNGEE. V is trimmed back by 3 bases and J by 3 bases, and the junction contains 8 bases that no gene match accounts for. Notes on this clone: The antigen it recognizes is unknown. Base qualities are not provided; no much larger clone lies one nucleotide away.

Participants in the prospective study were aged about 18 to 100 years, lived in 20 to 30 United States geographic areas, and enrolled through a virtual design. In the prospective study, participants were assigned to cohorts based on the clinical history participants reported in a screening survey and a study questionnaire. ImmuneRACE Cohort 3 recovered participants were defined by two consecutive negative NP/OP PCR tests, healthcare professional clearance, or symptom resolution. In the prospective study, mobile phlebotomists collected whole blood, serum and a nasopharyngeal or oropharyngeal swab from each participant. Participants in the prospective study had the option to provide additional blood draws and questionnaires over a 2-month period. Blood samples from the prospective study were shipped frozen or at room temperature prior to DNA extraction.

Here the chain combines TRBV9 and TRBJ2-7, with 11 bases in between that match TRBD2. The TCR comes from a man aged 40-49 years who had recovered from COVID-19. The sample was PBMCs or T cells enriched from blood (not recorded which). The DNA sequence is given as TGTGCCAGCAGCGCCCACGGGACTAGCGGTAACTACGAGCAGTACTTC. It is translated as CASSAHGTSGNYEQYF.